The T cell receptor (beta chain) described here comes from a study of cytomegalovirus exposure and HLA in healthy donors. The study, taken as a whole, reports: Among the CMV-associated chains, a few were confirmed in vitro as specific for CMV antigens. In a later analysis, common viral pathogens appeared linked to several of the most significant clusters. When presence/absence was analysed, sequencing depth was taken to be roughly uniform across donors.

For this clone: Its antigen is still unknown.

The CDR3 consists of 20 residues. PCR was performed using 60 Vbeta and 13 Jbeta primers. Assay used: immunoSEQ multiplex PCR; TCRdb lists only in-frame clones, some missing. The data show 100,000 to 150,000 clones, roughly 72% seen once. Input material: PBMCs. The V and J genes are TRBV12-2 and TRBJ1-5; the D call of TRBD1 is as the table states it, not checked on the DNA. TRBV12-2 is designated a pseudogene. The source of this sequence is a middle-aged man in good health and CMV-seropositive. The CDR3 here is CASRSRVLKTDRDSNQPQHF. CDR3 coding DNA: TGTGCAAGTCGCTCAAGGGTTCTAAAAACGGACAGGGATAGCAATCAGCCCCAGCATTTT.